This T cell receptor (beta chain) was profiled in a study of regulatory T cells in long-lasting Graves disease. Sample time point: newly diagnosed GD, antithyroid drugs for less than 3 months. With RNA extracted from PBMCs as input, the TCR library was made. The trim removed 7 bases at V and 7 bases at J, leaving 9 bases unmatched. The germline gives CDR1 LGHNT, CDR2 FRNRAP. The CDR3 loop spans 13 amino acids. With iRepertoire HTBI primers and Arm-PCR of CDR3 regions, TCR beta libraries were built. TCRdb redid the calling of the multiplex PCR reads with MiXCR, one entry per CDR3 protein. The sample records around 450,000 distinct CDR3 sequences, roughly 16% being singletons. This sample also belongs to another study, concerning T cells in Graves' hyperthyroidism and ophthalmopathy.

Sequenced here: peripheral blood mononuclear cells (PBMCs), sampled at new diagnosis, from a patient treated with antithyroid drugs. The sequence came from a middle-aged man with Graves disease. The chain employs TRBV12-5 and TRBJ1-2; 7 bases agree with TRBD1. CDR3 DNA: TGTGCTAGTGCCTCGACAGGGAAAGGTGGCTACACCTTC. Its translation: CASASTGKGGYTF.